One sample yielded the 20 T cell receptor beta chains listed below, sequenced in a study of cytomegalovirus exposure and HLA in healthy donors. PCR involved 60 Vbeta and 13 Jbeta primers. TCRdb's table, derived via immunoSEQ multiplex PCR, lists solely in-frame clones and lacks some. The sample's table shows some 89,000 clones. Material for sequencing was PBMCs. These receptors originate from a woman in her 30s in good health and CMV-seronegative.

V usage is TRBV9 and J usage is TRBJ2-7; TRBD1 matches at 9 bases. The CDR3 covers 17 residues. The germline gives CDR1 SGDLS, CDR2 YYNGEE. Unmatched junction bases numbered 9, after V lost 0 bases and J lost 2 bases. The CDR3 loop reads CASSVAYGGTGPYEQYF. The DNA for the CDR3 is TGTGCCAGCAGCGTAGCTTACGGGGGGACAGGGCCCTACGAGCAGTACTTC.

This chain joins TRBV30 and TRBJ2-7; D is unresolved. CDR1 is GTSNPN and CDR2 is SVGIG in the germline V gene (reference sequence). This CDR3 has 12 residues. Deletions cut 2 bases from V and 0 bases from J, with 5 bases between. CDR3 in amino acids: CAWSWSSYEQYF. As DNA, the CDR3 is TGTGCCTGGAGTTGGAGCTCCTACGAGCAGTACTTC.

The V and J genes are TRBV5-1 and TRBJ2-3, with 14 bases aligning to TRBD2. The germline V gene has CDR1 SGHRS and CDR2 YFSETQ. With 3 bases clipped from V and 4 bases from J, the junction kept 4 bases outside the gene matches. The CDR3 sequence is 16 residues long. CDR3 sequence: CASSWGTSGSPDTQYF. CDR3 sequence (DNA): TGCGCCAGCAGCTGGGGGACTAGCGGGAGCCCAGATACGCAGTATTTT.

This sequence joins TRBV2 and TRBJ2-7, with a weak D call TRBD1 (6 bases). This CDR3 region has 13 residues. Between the trimmed V and J ends, which lost 4 bases and 3 bases, there was a span of 10 bases. Germline CDR1 is SNHLY and CDR2 is FYNNEI. CDR3 bases: TGTGCCAGCAGTGCCGGGACACACTACGAGCAGTACTTC. As protein: CASSAGTHYEQYF.

This chain links TRBV5-4 with TRBJ2-1, with D possibly matching TRBD1 (6 bases). The CDR3 length is 17 residues. V lost 4 bases, J lost 0 bases, and 17 bases lay in between. The germline gives CDR1 SGHNT, CDR2 YYREEE (reference sequence). Written as DNA, the CDR3 is TGTGCCAGCAGCGCCAAAGCAGGGGTCAGCTCCTACAATGAGCAGTTCTTC. This gives the protein CASSAKAGVSSYNEQFF. Full variable domain (rest looked up from reference TRBV5-4 and TRBJ2-1): ETGVTQSPTHLIKTRGQQVTLRCSSQSGHNTVSWYQQALGQGPQFIFQYYREEENGRGNFPPRFSGLQFPNYSSELNVNALELDDSALYLCASSAKAGVSSYNEQFFGPGTRLTVL.

The chain uses TRBV28 and TRBJ2-5, with D perhaps TRBD2 (6 bases). The CDR3 extends over 13 amino acids. Per the germline V gene, CDR1 is MDHEN and CDR2 is SYDVKM. Trimming left V 6 bases short and J 3 bases short, with 11 bases between. CDR3 sequence: CASREGGEETQYF. Written as DNA, the CDR3 is TGTGCCAGCAGGGAAGGAGGGGAAGAGACCCAGTACTTC.

V usage is TRBV27 and J usage is TRBJ2-7, with 9 positions matching TRBD1. With 6 bases clipped from V and 1 base from J, the junction kept 7 bases outside the gene matches. Per the germline V gene, CDR1 is MNHEY and CDR2 is SMNVEV (reference sequence). The CDR3 covers 15 residues. Here the CDR3 DNA reads TGTGCCAGCAGACAACCGGGACAGGGATCCTACGAGCAGTACTTC. Protein product: CASRQPGQGSYEQYF.

This chain links TRBV5-4 with TRBJ1-4, with 9 bases aligning to TRBD1. CDR1 is SGHNT, CDR2 YYREEE, per germline (reference sequence). CDR3 length: 16 residues. With V trimmed by 4 bases and J by 3 bases, 7 bases remained unmatched. The CDR3 DNA is TGTGCCAGCAGCCTAGGGGGGACAGGGTCTAATGAAAAACTGTTTTTT. This encodes CASSLGGTGSNEKLFF.

The rearrangement joins TRBV4-1 to TRBJ1-1; possible D gene TRBD1, 5 bases. Trimming stripped 4 bases from V and 0 bases from J, with 15 bases between. The germline V gene encodes CDR1 MGHRA and CDR2 YSYEKL. CDR3 length equals 16 residues. This CDR3 reads CASSLRGGSMNTEAFF. DNA for the CDR3: TGCGCCAGCAGCCTGCGTGGGGGGTCTATGAACACTGAAGCTTTCTTT.

The genes are TRBV10-1 and TRBJ2-1; 8 nucleotides match TRBD1. Germline-derived CDR1 and CDR2 are WNHNN and SYGVQD (reference sequence). The length of the CDR3 is 16 residues. V lost 3 bases and J lost 2; bases outside the gene matches: 6. The CDR3 DNA sequence: TGCGCCAGCAGTGACCCTGGACAGGGCCCCTACAATGAGCAGTTCTTC. Amino acids: CASSDPGQGPYNEQFF.

The V and J genes are TRBV5-4 and TRBJ1-2; D is undetermined. Trimming left V 0 bases short and J 2 bases short, with 5 bases between. The CDR3 contains 13 residues. Germline V gene data show CDR1 as SGHNT and CDR2 as YYREEE (reference sequence). Here the CDR3 DNA reads TGTGCCAGCAGCTTGGACGGGAACTATGGCTACACCTTC. This gives the protein CASSLDGNYGYTF.

The rearrangement uses TRBV5-1 and TRBJ2-7; 11 positions agree with TRBD1. The CDR3 has 15 residues. V trimming: 4 bases; J trimming: 6 bases; junction bases outside the gene matches: 9. Looked up from germline, CDR1 is SGHRS and CDR2 is YFSETQ. CDR3 in DNA: TGCGCCAGCAGCCGTCCCGGGACAGGGGGGGTCGAGCAGTACTTC. Protein: CASSRPGTGGVEQYF.

This chain joins TRBV29-1 and TRBJ2-7, with D possibly matching TRBD2 (6 bases). The V gene lost 6 bases and the J gene lost 2 bases, with 20 bases spanning the gap. CDR3 length: 15 amino acids. CDR1 and CDR2 from the germline V gene are SQVTM and ANQGSEA. CDR3 coding DNA: TGCAGCGTCGACTTTGGGACTTCCCGGACCTACGAGCAGTACTTC. It translates to CSVDFGTSRTYEQYF.

The V gene is TRBV7-2, the J gene TRBJ1-5; TRBD1 matches 10 bases. The germline V gene has CDR1 SGHTA and CDR2 FQGNSA. The CDR3 is 17 amino acids. V lost 5 bases to trimming and J lost 3 bases; unmatched junction nucleotides: 10. CDR3 in DNA: TGTGCCAGCAGCCTTCTGGGACAGGGGATGATCAATCAGCCCCAGCATTTT. Translation: CASSLLGQGMINQPQHF.

The V and J genes are TRBV19 and TRBJ2-7; 7 nucleotides line up with TRBD1. The CDR3 loop spans 15 amino acids. The germline V gene has CDR1 LNHDA and CDR2 SQIVND (reference sequence). V dropped 4 bases and J dropped 2; count of bases not matched to a gene: 8. The CDR3 coding sequence is TGTGCCAGTAGTACGGGACAGAGGGACCCCTACGAGCAGTACTTC. Translated: CASSTGQRDPYEQYF.

This chain joins TRBV28 and TRBJ2-7; D gene ambiguous. V lost 5 bases and J lost 3, with 20 bases in between. The CDR3 runs to 16 residues. From germline, CDR1 is MDHEN and CDR2 SYDVKM. The CDR3 DNA is TGTGCCAGCAGTCGACCCGCAACTAATATTTACTACGAGCAGTACTTC. Its protein is CASSRPATNIYYEQYF.

V is TRBV6-1 and J is TRBJ1-1; D remains unclear. Germline V lookup: CDR1 MNHNS, CDR2 SASEGT. Trimming removed 4 bases at V and 4 bases at J, with 22 bases between. This CDR3 spans 17 amino acids. The CDR3 loop is CASSASRGPHLVTEAFF. CDR3 nucleotides: TGTGCCAGCAGTGCCAGCAGAGGGCCCCACCTTGTCACTGAAGCTTTCTTT.

The V gene is TRBV27, the J gene TRBJ2-1; 7 bases map to TRBD1. V dropped 7 bases and J dropped 0; count of bases not matched to a gene: 3. The germline V gene encodes CDR1 MNHEY and CDR2 SMNVEV (reference sequence). The CDR3 runs 14 residues. The CDR3 sequence is CASTGQSSYNEQFF. The CDR3 coding sequence is TGTGCCAGCACGGGACAGTCCTCCTACAATGAGCAGTTCTTC.

The chain joins TRBV6-1 to TRBJ2-1; D uncertain. Germline loops: CDR1 MNHNS, CDR2 SASEGT. The CDR3 extends over 13 amino acids. V shed 6 bases and J shed 4 bases, with 10 bases lying between them. The CDR3 DNA follows: TGTGCCAGCAGAGAGCCTGCATACAATGAGCAGTTCTTC. Protein product: CASREPAYNEQFF.

V gene TRBV4-1 combines with J gene TRBJ1-5, with D uncertain. Trimming took 4 bases from V and 1 from J, leaving 14 bases between them. The germline gives CDR1 MGHRA, CDR2 YSYEKL. The CDR3 runs to 16 residues. This CDR3 reads CASSPMNRGSNQPQHF. CDR3 nucleotide sequence: TGCGCCAGCAGCCCAATGAACCGAGGGAGCAATCAGCCCCAGCATTTT.